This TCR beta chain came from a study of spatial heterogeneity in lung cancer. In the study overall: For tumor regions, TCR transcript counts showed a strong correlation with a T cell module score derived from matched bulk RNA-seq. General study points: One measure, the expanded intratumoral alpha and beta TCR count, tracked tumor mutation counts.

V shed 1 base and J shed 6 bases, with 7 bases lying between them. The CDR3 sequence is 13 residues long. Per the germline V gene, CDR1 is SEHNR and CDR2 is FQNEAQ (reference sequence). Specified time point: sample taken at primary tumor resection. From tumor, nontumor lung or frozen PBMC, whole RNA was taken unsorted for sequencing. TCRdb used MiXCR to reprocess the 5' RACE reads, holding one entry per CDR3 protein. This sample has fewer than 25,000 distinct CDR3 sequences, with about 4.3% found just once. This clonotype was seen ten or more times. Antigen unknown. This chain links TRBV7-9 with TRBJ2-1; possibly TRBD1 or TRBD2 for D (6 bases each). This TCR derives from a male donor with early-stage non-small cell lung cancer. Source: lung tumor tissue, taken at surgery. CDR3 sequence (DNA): TGTGCCAGCAGCTTAGAGGGGGGCAATGAGCAGTTCTTC. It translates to CASSLEGGNEQFF.